These 32 T cell receptor beta chains share one sample of origin, sequenced in a study of T cells in Graves' hyperthyroidism and ophthalmopathy. TCR beta CDR3 region amplification was performed from RNA transcripts. Primed by the HTBI set, a first-round RT-PCR was run on the TCR CDR3. TCRdb used MiXCR to reprocess the multiplex PCR reads, holding one entry per CDR3 protein. The sample has over 500,000 distinct CDR3 sequences; 17% are singletons. The sequenced sample was blood. Source of these receptors: a woman aged 18-29 years with Graves' ophthalmopathy.

This clonotype was observed a handful of times. J is TRBJ1-2 and V is TRBV6-6; the match to TRBD1 covers 10 bases. This CDR3 comprises 16 residues. Germline lookup yields CDR1 MNHNY and CDR2 SVGAGI (reference sequence). The V gene end was trimmed by 2 bases and the J gene end by 1 base; junction bases not matched to a gene: 4. In DNA, the CDR3 is TGTGCCAGCAGTTACGACGGACAGGGGGATAACTATGGCTACACCTTC. It encodes CASSYDGQGDNYGYTF.

V is TRBV5-8 and J is TRBJ1-3; D is possibly TRBD1 (5 bases). Germline V gene data show CDR1 as SGHTS and CDR2 as YDEGEE. The CDR3 contains 13 residues. V was cut by 4 bases and J by 3 bases, with 8 bases left in between. The CDR3 here is CASSRQFGNTIYF. In DNA, the CDR3 is TGTGCCAGCAGCCGACAGTTTGGAAACACCATATATTTT.

This clonotype was picked up a small number of times. The chain employs TRBV19 and TRBJ2-7; 10 nucleotides align to TRBD2. CDR1 and CDR2 (germline): LNHDA, SQIVND (reference sequence). The CDR3 has 15 residues. Germline trimming cut 5 bases from V and 0 bases from J; bases unmatched to any gene: 4. The CDR3 DNA reads as TGTGCCAGTAGTGCCTCTAGCGGGAGCTCCTACGAGCAGTACTTC. Translating it yields CASSASSGSSYEQYF.

At least ten counts were recorded for this clonotype. V gene TRBV27 combines with J gene TRBJ2-7; TRBD1 matches 7 bases. Trimming took 0 bases from V and 0 from J; bases not matched to a gene: 2. The CDR3 is 15 residues long. CDR1 and CDR2 (germline): MNHEY, SMNVEV (reference sequence). CDR3 coding DNA: TGTGCCAGCAGTTTATCCCGGACAGGCTCCTACGAGCAGTACTTC. Translation: CASSLSRTGSYEQYF.

This clonotype was found many times. The rearrangement joins TRBV28 to TRBJ1-1, with TRBD1 identical over 8 bases. Germline-derived CDR1 and CDR2 are MDHEN and SYDVKM. Trimming at V came to 2 bases and at J to 1 base, leaving 6 bases not matched to a gene. The CDR3 runs to 16 residues. The CDR3 here is CASSLASGQGNTEAFF. DNA for the CDR3: TGTGCCAGCAGTTTAGCATCCGGACAGGGGAACACTGAAGCTTTCTTT.

By sample fraction, this clonotype is medium-sized. This chain links TRBV4-1 with TRBJ2-1; TRBD2 matches at 7 bases. Germline CDR1 MGHRA, CDR2 YSYEKL. The CDR3 has 14 amino acids. Unmatched junction bases numbered 5, after V lost 3 bases and J lost 6 bases. The CDR3 loop reads CASSHAGESNEQFF. DNA of the CDR3: TGCGCCAGCAGCCACGCGGGAGAAAGCAATGAGCAGTTCTTC.

This clonotype was seen repeatedly, ten times or more. This CDR3 is CAWRVGWENNEQFF. CDR3 nucleotides: TGTGCCTGGAGGGTAGGGTGGGAGAACAATGAGCAGTTCTTC. The V call is TRBV30, the J call TRBJ2-1, with a weak D call TRBD2 (5 bases). There are 14 residues in the CDR3. Germline loops: CDR1 GTSNPN, CDR2 SVGIG (reference sequence). Trimming took off 3 bases at V and 5 bases at J, with 14 bases between the two ends.

This clonotype has ten or more counts. This chain connects TRBV5-1 to TRBJ2-3, with TRBD2 identical over 11 bases. The CDR3 length is 16 residues. Germline-derived CDR1 and CDR2 are SGHRS and YFSETQ. The junction had 4 bases not matched to a gene; V was cut back by 0 bases and J by 4 bases. CDR3 protein: CASSLASGGPPDTQYF. For the CDR3, the DNA is TGCGCCAGCAGCTTGGCTAGCGGGGGGCCCCCAGATACGCAGTATTTT.

The V gene is TRBV7-3, the J gene TRBJ2-3; TRBD1 or TRBD2 may be the D gene (6 bases each). The length of the CDR3 is 14 residues. V lost 5 bases and J lost 2, with 11 bases in between. The V gene's germline CDR1 is SGHTA and CDR2 FQGTGA. The CDR3 DNA sequence: TGTGCCAGCAGCCCCCGGGGGCCCACAGATACGCAGTATTTT. It codes for CASSPRGPTDTQYF.

This clonotype came up many times. The chain uses TRBV30 and TRBJ1-1; D might be TRBD1 (6 bases). Between the trimmed V and J ends, which lost 3 bases and 0 bases, there was a span of 17 bases. The CDR3 has 16 residues. Germline CDR1 reads GTSNPN; CDR2 reads SVGIG (reference sequence). The CDR3 spells CAWSQGSGHLNTEAFF. The CDR3 coding sequence is TGTGCCTGGAGCCAAGGTTCGGGACACCTGAACACTGAAGCTTTCTTT. The full variable domain, with the rest looked up from reference TRBV30 and TRBJ1-1, is SQTIHQWPATLVQPVGSPLSLECTVEGTSNPNLYWYRQAAGRGLQLLFYSVGIGQISSEVPQNLSASRPQDRQFILSSKKLLLSDSGFYLCAWSQGSGHLNTEAFFGQGTRLTVV.

At least ten counts were recorded for this clonotype. The rearrangement uses TRBV4-1 and TRBJ1-5, with TRBD1 identical over 7 bases. J gave up 0 bases and V 1 base, and 3 bases lay outside the gene matches. From germline, CDR1 is MGHRA and CDR2 YSYEKL. The CDR3 is 16 amino acids. This chain's CDR3 is CASSQGDSYSNQPQHF. As DNA, the CDR3 is TGCGCCAGCAGCCAAGGGGACAGCTATAGCAATCAGCCCCAGCATTTT.

This rearrangement joins TRBV30 to TRBJ1-2; D perhaps matches TRBD1 (6 bases). The V gene's germline CDR1 is GTSNPN and CDR2 SVGIG (reference sequence). The CDR3 is 13 amino acids. V lost 2 bases and J lost 2, with 9 bases in between. The CDR3 DNA sequence: TGTGCCTGGAGTTCCGGGACAAACTATGGCTACACCTTC. Protein: CAWSSGTNYGYTF.

This clonotype turned up a few times. The chain joins TRBV4-1 to TRBJ1-5; D is undetermined. CDR3 length: 15 amino acids. Germline CDR1 is MGHRA and CDR2 is YSYEKL. V lost 0 bases to trimming and J lost 0 bases, with 6 bases between them. The CDR3 region has the DNA TGCGCCAGCAGCCAAGAGGGGTATAGCAATCAGCCCCAGCATTTT. This gives the protein CASSQEGYSNQPQHF.

The genes are TRBV5-6 and TRBJ2-7, with a tentative D call TRBD2 (6 bases). This CDR3 spans 15 amino acids. Trimming removed 6 bases from V and 2 bases from J, with 18 bases in between. Germline CDR1 and CDR2: SGHDT and YYEEEE. The CDR3: CASTTTGLPPYEQYF. CDR3 nucleotide sequence: TGTGCCAGCACCACTACGGGACTCCCGCCCTACGAGCAGTACTTC.

This clonotype was seen ten or more times. The CDR3 nucleotides are TGTGCCAGCAGCCCCGGGGTGGTACTGGGGTTGAACACTGAAGCTTTCTTT. Residues: CASSPGVVLGLNTEAFF. The genes are TRBV11-2 and TRBJ1-1; D is unresolved. The CDR3 is made up of 17 amino acids. The V end was cut by 5 bases, the J end by 0 bases, with 19 bases between. Germline lookup yields CDR1 SGHAT and CDR2 FQNNGV.

The chain employs TRBV7-9 and TRBJ2-5; TRBD2 matches 9 bases. After removal of 8 bases from V and 5 bases from J, the junction contained 12 bases not matched to a gene. CDR3 size: 15 residues. Looked up from germline, CDR1 is SEHNR and CDR2 is FQNEAQ (reference sequence). The CDR3 is CASLGQRGVLETQYF. CDR3 DNA: TGTGCCAGCCTGGGGCAGCGGGGGGTTTTGGAGACCCAGTACTTC.

This clonotype came up a few times. This sequence joins TRBV18 and TRBJ1-3; D not resolved. Looked up from germline, CDR1 is KGHSH and CDR2 is LQKENI. Deletions cut 4 bases from V and 0 bases from J, with 10 bases between. The CDR3 contains 15 residues. CDR3 sequence (DNA): TGTGCCAGCTCACATCGGACGGCCTCTGGAAACACCATATATTTT. This codes for CASSHRTASGNTIYF.

This rearrangement joins TRBV12-5 to TRBJ2-1; D may correspond to TRBD1 or TRBD2 (5 bases each). Trimming shortened V by 0 bases and J by 6 bases, and 15 bases separated the two germline ends. This CDR3 contains 16 residues. Germline V lookup: CDR1 LGHNT, CDR2 FRNRAP. The CDR3: CASGLVLGRAPNEQFF. For the CDR3, the DNA is TGTGCTAGTGGTTTGGTACTGGGACGGGCCCCCAATGAGCAGTTCTTC.

This clonotype was seen a few times. The gene calls are TRBV7-2 and TRBJ1-4; 9 bases are a match to TRBD1. Trimming cost V 6 bases and J 6 bases; bases outside gene matches: 5. CDR1 is SGHTA, CDR2 FQGNSA, per germline. The CDR3 is 14 residues long. The CDR3 nucleotides read TGTGCCAGCAGGTCCTGGGACAGGGATGAAAAACTGTTTTTT. Translated: CASRSWDRDEKLFF. Based on the CDR3 plus reference TRBV7-2 and TRBJ1-4, the full variable domain is GAGVSQSPSNKVTEKGKDVELRCDPISGHTALYWYRQSLGQGLEFLIYFQGNSAPDKSGLPSDRFSAERTGGSVSTLTIQRTQQEDSAVYLCASRSWDRDEKLFFGSGTQLSVL.

This clonotype was picked up many times. The J gene is TRBJ1-2, the V gene TRBV6-2 or TRBV6-3, with 7 positions matching TRBD1. The trim removed 5 bases at V and 0 bases at J, leaving 6 bases unmatched. This CDR3 is built from 15 residues. Germline V gene data show CDR1 as MNHEY and CDR2 as SVGEGT. The CDR3 loop reads CASSLGTVPNYGYTF. The CDR3 DNA follows: TGTGCCAGCAGTCTAGGGACAGTCCCTAACTATGGCTACACCTTC.

This clonotype was detected many times. The gene calls are TRBV20-1 and TRBJ2-7; the D gene could be TRBD1 or TRBD2 (5 bases each). From germline, CDR1 is DFQATT and CDR2 SNEGSKA (reference sequence). V shed 3 bases and J shed 3 bases, with 12 bases lying between them. This CDR3 has 13 amino acids. CDR3 sequence: CSARVSGGYEQYF. DNA of the CDR3: TGCAGTGCTAGGGTCAGTGGGGGCTACGAGCAGTACTTC.

In its sample, this clonotype was seen a few times. This rearrangement joins TRBV9 to TRBJ2-2; TRBD1 might be the D (6 bases). Trimming removed 4 bases at V and 0 bases at J, with 10 bases between. This CDR3 comprises 15 residues. Germline CDR1 is SGDLS and CDR2 is YYNGEE. CDR3 sequence (DNA): TGTGCCAGCAGCCCGGACAGTGCGAACACCGGGGAGCTGTTTTTT. It is translated as CASSPDSANTGELFF. The variable domain in full, with the rest retrieved from reference TRBV9 and TRBJ2-2, is DSGVTQTPKHLITATGQRVTLRCSPRSGDLSVYWYQQSLDQGLQFLIQYYNGEERAKGNILERFSAQQFPDLHSELNLSSLELGDSALYFCASSPDSANTGELFFGEGSRLTVL.

The sample holds many counts of this clonotype. The chain combines TRBV27 with TRBJ2-1; D is possibly TRBD2 (5 bases). Germline assignment: CDR1 MNHEY and CDR2 SMNVEV (reference sequence). The germline V and J ends were trimmed by 0 bases and 7 bases, with 13 bases remaining between them. This CDR3 contains 15 residues. CDR3 DNA sequence: TGTGCCAGCAGTTTATCGGGTCCGAGGGAAAATGAGCAGTTCTTC. Protein product: CASSLSGPRENEQFF.

This clonotype was seen more than once but under ten times. The chain has TRBV5-6 and TRBJ2-2, with TRBD2 matching over 11 bases. From germline, CDR1 is SGHDT and CDR2 YYEEEE. V trimming: 2 bases; J trimming: 3 bases; junction bases outside the gene matches: 6. This CDR3 has 17 amino acids. The CDR3 bases are TGTGCCAGCAGCTTTTGGAGACTAGCGGGGTACACCGGGGAGCTGTTTTTT. It encodes CASSFWRLAGYTGELFF.

This clonotype was counted between two and nine times. The J gene is TRBJ2-2, the V gene TRBV19; 12 bases map to TRBD2. After removal of 4 bases from V and 4 bases from J, the junction contained 7 bases not matched to a gene. The germline gives CDR1 LNHDA, CDR2 SQIVND (reference sequence). The CDR3 loop spans 17 amino acids. In DNA form, the CDR3 reads TGTGCCAGTAGTAGCCTCCCGGGACTAGCGGGCACCGGGGAGCTGTTTTTT. It codes for CASSSLPGLAGTGELFF.

V and J are TRBV12-3 or TRBV12-4 and TRBJ2-3; TRBD1 matches 11 bases. There are 17 residues in the CDR3. V lost 3 bases to trimming and J lost 1 base; unmatched junction nucleotides: 6. CDR3 sequence: CASSFGQGAMGTDTQYF. CDR3 bases: TGTGCCAGCAGTTTCGGACAGGGGGCAATGGGCACAGATACGCAGTATTTT.

This clonotype was seen at least ten times. The chain combines TRBV6-1 with TRBJ2-1, with D perhaps matching TRBD2 (5 bases). V was clipped by 6 bases and J by 3 bases, with 18 bases between them. Germline-derived CDR1 and CDR2 are MNHNS and SASEGT. The length of the CDR3 is 16 residues. The CDR3 protein is CASSPEGPAGYNEQFF. DNA of the CDR3: TGTGCCAGCAGCCCTGAGGGTCCAGCTGGCTACAATGAGCAGTTCTTC.

The sample holds many counts of this clonotype. The genes are TRBV3-1 and TRBJ1-1; 7 bases are shared with TRBD1. V trimming: 4 bases; J trimming: 5 bases; junction bases outside the gene matches: 7. CDR3 length equals 14 residues. CDR1 is LGHDT and CDR2 is YNNKEL in the germline V gene (reference sequence). CDR3 protein: CASSRRQGETEAFF. The CDR3 region has the DNA TGTGCCAGCAGCCGCCGACAGGGAGAAACTGAAGCTTTCTTT.

In its sample, this clonotype was seen a few times. The gene calls are TRBV6-1 and TRBJ2-6; TRBD1 matches at 11 bases. The CDR3 loop spans 17 amino acids. The germline gives CDR1 MNHNS, CDR2 SASEGT. The ends lost 5 bases at V and 1 base at J; junction bases unmatched: 4. This CDR3 reads CASSRGTGGSGANVLTF. CDR3 sequence (DNA): TGTGCCAGCAGTAGGGGGACAGGGGGGTCTGGGGCCAACGTCCTGACTTTC.

The chain links TRBV19 to TRBJ1-1; a weak D match, TRBD1 (6 bases). The CDR3 runs to 15 residues. V was shortened by 5 bases and J by 6 bases, with 19 bases between the two germline ends. Germline V lookup: CDR1 LNHDA, CDR2 SQIVND (reference sequence). CDR3 protein: CASSPQDTGRPEAFF. In DNA form, the CDR3 reads TGTGCCAGTAGTCCCCAGGACACAGGGAGGCCTGAAGCTTTCTTT.

The chain recombines TRBV6-2 or TRBV6-3 with TRBJ1-2, with D maybe TRBD1 (6 bases). V lost 10 bases and J lost 3, with 18 bases in between. From germline, CDR1 is MNHEY and CDR2 SVGEGT. This CDR3 is built from 14 residues. In DNA, the CDR3 is TGTGCCACCAGAGGGGGGGGGAACGACTATGGCTACACCTTC. Residues: CATRGGGNDYGYTF.

The chain couples TRBV5-1 to TRBJ2-1, with 12 bases matching TRBD2. Germline CDR1 is SGHRS and CDR2 is YFSETQ. There are 18 residues in the CDR3. V gave up 3 bases and J gave up 7 bases; unmatched junction bases: 14. The CDR3 DNA sequence: TGCGCCAGCAGCTACTGGGGTCTAGCGGGAGGGCCAGAGAATGAGCAGTTCTTC. It encodes CASSYWGLAGGPENEQFF. The whole variable domain, remainder taken from reference TRBV5-1 and TRBJ2-1, is KAGVTQTPRYLIKTRGQQVTLSCSPISGHRSVSWYQQTPGQGLQFLFEYFSETQRNKGNFPGRFSGRQFSNSRSEMNVSTLELGDSALYLCASSYWGLAGGPENEQFFGPGTRLTVL.